Presented here are 31 T cell receptor beta chains from one specimen sequenced in a study of blood T cell repertoires in COVID-19 (TCRdb year 2020). Preparation of the library involved the immunoSEQ multiplex PCR assay. Not all clones reach the TCRdb copy of this immuneACCESS table, which keeps in-frame sequences only. Checked studies attribute under half of the gap to unresolved V genes and leave the rest unexplained. This sample has approximately 220,000 clones in its table, and around 85% of those were observed once. The top ten hold 0.72% of the sample. The specimen sequenced was peripheral blood. The receptor source for this set is a man aged 40-49 years with acute or convalescent COVID-19.

The chain links TRBV10-1 to TRBJ1-4; D gene uncertain. The V end was cut by 7 bases, the J end by 7 bases, with 19 bases between. The V gene's germline CDR1 is WNHNN and CDR2 SYGVQD (reference sequence). This CDR3 is 15 amino acids long. DNA for the CDR3: TGCGCCAGCAACCTAGGCCTACTCCGGGGTGAAAAACTGTTTTTT. Translated, it gives CASNLGLLRGEKLFF.

V and J are TRBV6-2 or TRBV6-3 and TRBJ1-1; D gene unclear. Germline V lookup: CDR1 MNHEY, CDR2 SVGEGT. Trimming pared 2 bases from V and 6 bases from J, leaving 10 bases between. The length of the CDR3 is 13 residues. The DNA for the CDR3 is TGTGCCAGCAGTTACGGCGGCAGCTCTGAAGCTTTCTTT. Amino acids: CASSYGGSSEAFF.

A few counts support this clone. The chain recombines TRBV7-9 with TRBJ2-7; 12 nucleotides align to TRBD2. This CDR3 contains 18 residues. The trim removed 0 bases at V and 2 bases at J, leaving 8 bases unmatched. Germline V gives CDR1 SEHNR, CDR2 FQNEAQ (reference sequence). CDR3 sequence reads: CASSLAWTSGTPPYEQYF. CDR3 nucleotides: TGTGCCAGCAGCTTAGCGTGGACTAGCGGGACCCCTCCCTACGAGCAGTACTTC.

This sequence joins TRBV4-1 and TRBJ2-3; tentative D call: TRBD2 (5 bases). The germline V gene encodes CDR1 MGHRA and CDR2 YSYEKL. Trimming left V 0 bases short and J 9 bases short, with 19 bases between. The CDR3 contains 16 residues. The CDR3: CASSQDTRGPRDTQYF. The CDR3, as DNA: TGCGCCAGCAGCCAAGATACACGGGGTCCCAGAGACACGCAGTATTTT.

The chain uses TRBV4-1 and TRBJ1-2; 10 nucleotides align to TRBD1. The junction had 1 base not matched to a gene; V was cut back by 0 bases and J by 6 bases. The CDR3 is made up of 14 amino acids. Germline CDR1 reads MGHRA; CDR2 reads YSYEKL. CDR3: CASSQEGTGDGYTF. DNA for the CDR3: TGCGCCAGCAGCCAAGAGGGGACAGGGGATGGCTACACCTTC.

The chain recombines TRBV15 with TRBJ1-2, with 9 bases matching TRBD1. Looked up from germline, CDR1 is LNHNV and CDR2 is YYDKDF (reference sequence). This CDR3 is built from 15 residues. The V gene end was trimmed by 8 bases and the J gene end by 8 bases; junction bases not matched to a gene: 15. Here the CDR3 reads CATAGDRVASDGYTF. In nucleotides, the CDR3 is TGTGCCACCGCTGGGGACAGGGTAGCGTCCGACGGCTACACCTTC.

V and J are TRBV7-2 and TRBJ2-1; 11 bases are a match to TRBD2. The CDR3 has 15 amino acids. Looked up from germline, CDR1 is SGHTA and CDR2 is FQGNSA. Unmatched junction bases numbered 8, after V lost 3 bases and J lost 10 bases. The CDR3 sequence is CASSLLAGGRVEQFF. CDR3 nucleotides: TGTGCCAGCAGCTTGCTAGCGGGGGGCCGGGTGGAGCAGTTCTTC.

The J gene is TRBJ2-7, the V gene TRBV5-1, with 10 bases that match TRBD1. V lost 1 base to trimming and J lost 6 bases; unmatched junction nucleotides: 16. The CDR3 runs to 18 residues. Germline CDR1 SGHRS, CDR2 YFSETQ. CDR3 amino acids: CASSLSGKPGTGVSEQYF. CDR3 coding DNA: TGCGCCAGCAGCTTGTCGGGGAAACCCGGGACAGGGGTGAGCGAGCAGTACTTC.

This clone was seen a single time. The chain has TRBV9 and TRBJ2-5, with a possible D match to TRBD2 (7 bases). Germline loops: CDR1 SGDLS, CDR2 YYNGEE. The CDR3 length is 18 residues. V shed 0 bases and J shed 5 bases, with 23 bases lying between them. The CDR3 region is CASSVGFFGEGEGETQYF. In DNA form, the CDR3 reads TGTGCCAGCAGCGTAGGTTTTTTTGGGGAGGGGGAGGGGGAGACCCAGTACTTC.

V gene TRBV24-1 combines with J gene TRBJ2-5; no clear D gene. V was pared by 8 bases and J by 2 bases, with 11 bases between. Germline V gene sequence: CDR1 KGHDR, CDR2 SFDVKD. The CDR3 length is 13 residues. In DNA, the CDR3 is TGTGCCACCAAGTTACACACGCAAGAGACCCAGTACTTC. Its translation: CATKLHTQETQYF.

The chain recombines TRBV6-5 with TRBJ1-3; D perhaps matches TRBD1 (5 bases). The V and J ends lost 7 bases and 2 bases respectively, with 12 bases between them. The CDR3 covers 14 residues. In germline, CDR1 is MNHEY, CDR2 SVGAGI. This CDR3 reads CASTQGWAGNTIYF. DNA of the CDR3: TGTGCCAGCACCCAGGGTTGGGCTGGAAACACCATATATTTT.

There are a few counts of this clone. The chain joins TRBV7-8 to TRBJ1-2, with a weak D call TRBD1 (5 bases). V was trimmed by 3 bases and J by 2 bases, leaving 7 bases between them. Germline V gene lookup returns CDR1 SGHVS and CDR2 FQNEAQ. This CDR3 has 13 residues. This CDR3 reads CASSLRGNYGYTF. CDR3 nucleotides: TGTGCCAGCAGCTTGCGGGGCAACTATGGCTACACCTTC.

This CDR3 is CATSRAYDIGELFF. As DNA, the CDR3 is TGTGCCACCAGCAGAGCCTACGATATCGGGGAGCTGTTTTTT. The rearrangement joins TRBV15 to TRBJ2-2; D is unclear. Per the germline V gene, CDR1 is LNHNV and CDR2 is YYDKDF (reference sequence). Trimming pared 1 base from V and 7 bases from J, leaving 10 bases between. The CDR3 is made up of 14 amino acids.

This sequence joins TRBV9 and TRBJ1-2; a possible D gene is TRBD1 (6 bases). Trimming pared 2 bases from V and 1 base from J, leaving 12 bases between. Germline CDR1 reads SGDLS; CDR2 reads YYNGEE. The CDR3 covers 15 residues. In DNA form, the CDR3 reads TGTGCCAGCAGCGTCGGGCCACAGGGTAACTATGGCTACACCTTC. As protein: CASSVGPQGNYGYTF. Full variable domain (outside the CDR3, taken from reference TRBV9 and TRBJ1-2): DSGVTQTPKHLITATGQRVTLRCSPRSGDLSVYWYQQSLDQGLQFLIQYYNGEERAKGNILERFSAQQFPDLHSELNLSSLELGDSALYFCASSVGPQGNYGYTFGSGTRLTVV.

J is TRBJ2-1 and V is TRBV11-2, with 7 bases identical to TRBD1. CDR3 length: 14 residues. V trimming: 3 bases; J trimming: 6 bases; junction bases outside the gene matches: 5. The germline V gene encodes CDR1 SGHAT and CDR2 FQNNGV. CDR3 residues: CASSLSGGPNEQFF. DNA of the CDR3: TGTGCCAGCAGCTTGTCAGGGGGTCCCAATGAGCAGTTCTTC.

This chain connects TRBV6-5 to TRBJ1-3; 7 bases fit TRBD1. V lost 2 bases, J lost 4 bases, and 8 bases stayed unmatched. CDR1 and CDR2 from the germline V gene are MNHEY and SVGAGI. The CDR3 covers 16 residues. CDR3 amino acids: CASSYREGAGGNTIYF. CDR3 in DNA: TGTGCCAGCAGTTACAGAGAGGGGGCGGGGGGAAACACCATATATTTT.

About this clone itself: Different DNA sequences within this sample yield the same CDR3. V usage is TRBV27 and J usage is TRBJ1-2, with 11 bases fitting TRBD1. The ends lost 6 bases at V and 4 bases at J; junction bases unmatched: 4. The CDR3 is 14 residues long. Germline values: CDR1 MNHEY, CDR2 SMNVEV (reference sequence). CDR3 nucleotides: TGTGCCAGCAGCCGGGACAGGGGGGGCTATGGCTACACCTTC. Protein: CASSRDRGGYGYTF.

There are a few counts of this clone. CDR3 coding DNA: TGTGCCAGCAGCCCTGGACTAGCGGGATATGAGCAGTTCTTC. It is translated as CASSPGLAGYEQFF. V gene TRBV3-1 (or the pseudogene TRBV3-2) combines with J gene TRBJ2-1; TRBD2 aligns across 12 bases. This CDR3 is built from 14 residues. Losses at the gene ends were 4 bases for V and 8 bases for J; bases not matched to a gene: 3. The V gene's germline CDR1 is LGHDT and CDR2 YNNKEL (reference sequence).

This rearrangement joins TRBV9 to TRBJ2-1, with TRBD2 matching 14 bases. Germline CDR1 and CDR2: SGDLS and YYNGEE. The CDR3 loop spans 15 amino acids. Trimming at V came to 5 bases and at J to 8 bases, leaving 6 bases not matched to a gene. The CDR3 sequence is CASRPTSGGAHEQFF. Here the CDR3 DNA reads TGTGCCAGCAGGCCGACTAGCGGGGGGGCCCATGAGCAGTTCTTC.

The chain is built from TRBV10-3 and TRBJ2-7; TRBD1 agrees at 7 bases. This CDR3 has 15 residues. Germline CDR1 is ENHRY and CDR2 is SYGVKD. The J segment lost 2 bases and the V segment lost 9 bases, leaving 13 bases of the junction unmatched. CDR3 coding DNA: TGTGCCATAAGCTCCACAGGGGATATCACCTACGAGCAGTACTTC. It codes for CAISSTGDITYEQYF.

The CDR3 DNA reads as TGTGCCAGCAGCTTCCTGTCCGGGACAGAAGGTGAAAAACTGTTTTTT. Translation gives CASSFLSGTEGEKLFF. The rearrangement links TRBV11-2 to TRBJ1-4, with 7 bases that match TRBD1. Germline CDR1 and CDR2: SGHAT and FQNNGV. This CDR3 has 16 amino acids. V lost 3 bases to trimming and J lost 7 bases; unmatched junction nucleotides: 11.

This clone was seen only once. The chain joins TRBV19 to TRBJ2-7; TRBD1 matches 10 bases. This CDR3 has 15 residues. The V segment lost 5 bases and the J segment 4 bases; nucleotides outside the gene matches: 8. CDR1 is LNHDA, CDR2 SQIVND, per germline (reference sequence). CDR3 bases: TGTGCCAGTAGTTCGCCTTGGGACAGGGGTTACGAGCAGTACTTC. Amino acid sequence: CASSSPWDRGYEQYF.

This clone appeared a few times. This chain joins TRBV28 and TRBJ1-3; D gene unclear. Germline lookup yields CDR1 MDHEN and CDR2 SYDVKM. The length of the CDR3 is 18 residues. V shed 7 bases and J shed 7 bases, with 29 bases lying between them. This chain's CDR3 is CASTHGGIPSRTVNTIYF. In DNA, the CDR3 is TGTGCCAGCACCCACGGAGGTATCCCCTCCCGGACGGTTAACACCATATATTTT.

The J gene is TRBJ2-7, the V gene TRBV7-9; D not resolved. The V end was cut by 1 base, the J end by 2 bases, with 9 bases between. From germline, CDR1 is SEHNR and CDR2 FQNEAQ (reference sequence). This CDR3 is built from 14 residues. Written as DNA, the CDR3 is TGTGCCAGCAGCTTAGTTCTACCGCCCTACGAGCAGTACTTC. Translated: CASSLVLPPYEQYF. Full variable domain (remainder filled in from reference TRBV7-9 and TRBJ2-7): DTGVSQNPRHKITKRGQNVTFRCDPISEHNRLYWYRQTLGQGPEFLTYFQNEAQLEKSRLLSDRFSAERPKGSFSTLEIQRTEQGDSAMYLCASSLVLPPYEQYFGPGTRLTVT.

V usage is TRBV30 and J usage is TRBJ2-1, with TRBD2 identical over 8 bases. The CDR3 totals 14 residues. Germline V CDR1 and CDR2: GTSNPN, SVGIG (reference sequence). V was pared by 0 bases and J by 5 bases, with 3 bases of the junction left unmatched. This CDR3 is CAWSVRLANNEQFF. In nucleotides, the CDR3 is TGTGCCTGGAGTGTACGACTAGCGAACAATGAGCAGTTCTTC.

The chain combines TRBV7-6 with TRBJ2-3; D is perhaps TRBD2 (6 bases). CDR1 is SGHVS, CDR2 FNYEAQ, per germline. The CDR3 runs to 14 residues. V was pared by 0 bases and J by 5 bases, with 9 bases between. CDR3 protein: CASSLAGTLDTQYF. The CDR3 DNA follows: TGTGCCAGCAGCTTAGCGGGGACTCTAGATACGCAGTATTTT.

CDR3 DNA: TGTGCCAGCAGTAGCGGGGGGGCCTGGGATACGCAGTATTTT. Its protein is CASSSGGAWDTQYF. The genes are TRBV6-5 and TRBJ2-3, with TRBD2 identical over 10 bases. Germline CDR1 is MNHEY and CDR2 is SVGAGI. With 5 bases clipped from V and 6 bases from J, the junction kept 5 bases outside the gene matches. The CDR3 covers 14 residues.

The V gene is TRBV27, the J gene TRBJ2-7; 11 bases agree with TRBD2. The CDR3 length is 16 residues. Trimming at V came to 5 bases and at J to 9 bases, leaving 15 bases not matched to a gene. Germline CDR1 MNHEY, CDR2 SMNVEV (reference sequence). CDR3 loop: CASSPPGSGRVFAQYF. The CDR3 bases are TGTGCCAGCAGTCCACCGGGTAGCGGGAGGGTTTTCGCGCAGTACTTC.

This chain links TRBV4-1 with TRBJ2-5; 8 bases map to TRBD1. CDR1 is MGHRA and CDR2 is YSYEKL in the germline V gene. The CDR3 contains 16 residues. The V gene end was trimmed by 4 bases and the J gene end by 4 bases; junction bases not matched to a gene: 11. The CDR3: CASSLGKQGVRETQYF. CDR3 nucleotides: TGCGCCAGCAGCCTTGGGAAACAGGGGGTAAGAGAGACCCAGTACTTC.

This rearrangement joins TRBV3-1 (or the pseudogene TRBV3-2) to TRBJ2-1, with a tentative D call TRBD1 (6 bases). Trimming shortened V by 4 bases and J by 4 bases, and 11 bases separated the two germline ends. Germline loops: CDR1 LGHDT, CDR2 YNNKEL (reference sequence). The CDR3 runs 14 residues. In nucleotides, the CDR3 is TGTGCCAGCAGCCCTGGAGACAGGTACAATGAGCAGTTCTTC. Translating it yields CASSPGDRYNEQFF.

Only a few counts were recorded for this clone. This chain connects TRBV12-3 or TRBV12-4 to TRBJ1-5; D gene ambiguous. The CDR3 covers 13 residues. V shed 2 bases and J shed 2 bases, with 4 bases lying between them. In DNA, the CDR3 is TGTGCCAGCAGTTTACAGGGCAATCAGCCCCAGCATTTT. Its translation: CASSLQGNQPQHF.